This record looks at one TCR beta chain sequence and its context. This clonotype was observed many times. This clone's antigen is unknown. No much larger clone is present one base from it, and per-base qualities are unavailable. This record comes from a study of T cells in Graves' hyperthyroidism and ophthalmopathy (dated by TCRdb to between 2019 and 2020). With regard to the full study: Peripheral blood samples were taken at the time of initial diagnosis, prior to any treatment. A discovery cohort of about 95 patients, fewer than 50 with Graves' ophthalmopathy and roughly 59 with stable Graves' hyperthyroidism, was used to find distinguishing TCR V-J signatures. An independent validation cohort of 18 to 20 hyperthyroidism patients and about 16 patients who later progressed to ophthalmopathy tested prospective prediction of ophthalmopathy. For training and testing, the roughly 100 patients in the discovery cohort were randomly divided in a 7:3 ratio. Thyroid tissue and blood T-cell repertoires from roughly six Graves' hyperthyroidism patients were also compared in the study. Once sampling was done, hyperthyroidism patients were given methimazole at a starting dose of 30 mg daily, whereas ophthalmopathy patients were given high-dose intravenous methylprednisolone. The paper describes TCR Vbeta CDR3 sequencing of around 140 peripheral blood samples, made up of about 40 ophthalmopathy patients, more than 70 hyperthyroidism patients and some 17 progressor patients. Study-wide findings and limitations: Blood samples also contained most of the expanded thyroid clonotypes (frequency above 0.001), which suggests that blood repertoires may reflect thyroid immune responses. Sample size was not statistically predetermined, and investigators were not blinded to group allocation. In validation, the model predicted progression to ophthalmopathy a median of 6.5 months before onset, with about 67% sensitivity and nearly 75% specificity. A 13 V-J signature model separated ophthalmopathy from stable hyperthyroidism, with 87.88% sensitivity and about 81% specificity in cross-validation and 80%/75% in testing.

The junction shows trimming of 1 base on V and 4 bases on J, plus 18 bases between the germline ends. The CDR3 numbers 16 residues from cysteine through phenylalanine. Only CDR3 DNA remains: 48 bases, in frame from the first base. The germline V gene encodes CDR1 DFQATT and CDR2 SNEGSKA (reference sequence). The TCR beta CDR3 regions were amplified from RNA transcripts. The first round of RT-PCR for the TCR CDR3 was performed with the HTBI primer set and the Qiagen OneStep RT-PCR kit. The libraries were constructed in a second round of multiplex PCR and then size-selected and purified. Libraries were sequenced paired-end with 100 bp reads on an Illumina HiSeq2000. The authors processed their data as follows. Raw data were processed with SOAPnuke, discarding reads with adapters, uncalled bases, mean Phred below 15, or no exact constant-primer or identifier match. High-quality paired reads were merged with COPE v1.2.5, and unique nucleotide sequences were defined as clonotypes. MiTCR v1.1 was used to align the clonotypes against IMGT TRBV, TRBD and TRBJ reference segments. The analysis was restricted to V-J combinations with a frequency above 0.0001, which together covered just over 98% of the repertoires. The TCS score was defined as F50 (clonal expansion) divided by E x V (chaos), with BLOSUM62-based TCRdist calculated between CDR3 peptides within each V-J. Welch's t-statistics and random forest reduced around 550 V-J features to 10 to 15, which were used in a naive Bayes classifier (R e1071). TCRdb reanalyzed the raw reads on its own, using fastp at Q25 for trimming and MiXCR for clone calling, and kept in-frame beta chains. Rows with a matching CDR3 protein are joined into one entry that keeps the most common DNA and genes. TCRdb, not the original authors, processed these V and J calls. The sample table holds hundreds of thousands of distinct CDR3 sequences, of which around 15% were seen once. About 13% of the sample belongs to the ten largest clones.

Ophthalmopathy patients had moderately to severely active disease, Clinical Activity Score of at least 3, NOSPECS grade of at least 4, and duration under 3 months. Any patient with an uncontrolled infection, another autoimmune disease, pregnancy or lactation was excluded. Diagnoses were based on clinical symptoms, serum thyroxine and TRAb, thyroid ultrasound and orbital computed tomography. PBMCs were separated from about 10 ml of fresh peripheral blood using Ficoll-Paque density gradient centrifugation. Total RNA was extracted with Trizol reagent, and quality was checked on an Agilent 2100 Bioanalyzer.

The sequenced sample consisted of blood. This TCR came from a man aged 18 to 35 with Graves' ophthalmopathy. The receptor chain draws on TRBV20-1 and TRBJ2-3; D gene: possibly TRBD2, on 6 matching bases. CDR3 protein: CSARGVGGIMSDTQYF. The base sequence is TGCAGTGCTAGAGGGGTTGGAGGGATTATGTCAGATACGCAGTATTTT.